A selection of T cell receptor beta chains follows, all from one sample in a study of cytomegalovirus exposure and HLA in healthy donors. Sequenced by immunoSEQ multiplex PCR; TCRdb stores in-frame clones only, minus some. The sample holds about 100,000 clones, around 80% seen once. The sample taken for sequencing was PBMCs. Receptors were obtained from a woman aged 60 to 75 in good health and CMV-seronegative. The CDR3 runs from the conserved cysteine through the conserved F or W. The D gene is left open where the match is weak. The size entry is marked missing in some rows and otherwise reads once, few, many or a size class.

>TRBJ2-1|TRBV30|NA|NA
CAWSHGVSGNLREQFF
TGTGCCTGGAGTCACGGGGTTAGCGGCAATCTAAGGGAGCAGTTCTTC
>TRBJ2-2|TRBV5-1|TRBD2|NA
CASSRGLAGNTGELFF
TGCGCCAGCAGCCGGGGACTAGCGGGGAACACCGGGGAGCTGTTTTTT
>TRBJ2-7|TRBV19|TRBD1|NA
CASSGTVTYEQYF
TGTGCCAGTAGCGGGACAGTCACCTACGAGCAGTACTTC
>TRBJ1-2|TRBV7-8|NA|NA
CASSLDSQTRDLGYTF
TGTGCCAGCAGCTTAGATTCCCAGACCAGGGATCTCGGCTACACCTTC
>TRBJ1-1|TRBV29-1|TRBD1|few
CSVEGGGGNTEAFF
TGCAGCGTTGAAGGAGGGGGCGGTAACACTGAAGCTTTCTTT
>TRBJ2-7|TRBV4-3|TRBD1|NA
CASSQPDRESQKSGCEQYF
TGCGCCAGCAGCCAGCCGGACAGGGAGTCACAAAAGTCGGGGTGCGAGCAGTACTTC
>TRBJ2-6|TRBV4-3|NA|NA
CASSQGLAFRSGANVLTF
TGCGCCAGCAGCCAAGGTTTGGCCTTCCGCTCTGGGGCCAACGTCCTGACTTTC
>TRBJ2-1|TRBV7-9|NA|NA
CASSLLSVAYNEQFF
TGTGCCAGCAGCTTACTTTCGGTGGCCTACAATGAGCAGTTCTTC
>TRBJ1-2|TRBV5-1|NA|NA
CASSLATDSYGYTF
TGCGCCAGCAGCTTGGCCACGGACAGCTATGGCTACACCTTC
>TRBJ1-2|TRBV6-5|TRBD1|NA
CASSSAGQANYGYTF
TGTGCCAGCAGCAGCGCGGGACAGGCAAACTATGGCTACACCTTC
>TRBJ1-1|TRBV30|TRBD1|NA
CAWTPGTVGSEAFF
TGTGCCTGGACTCCCGGGACAGTTGGGTCTGAAGCTTTCTTT
>TRBJ2-6|TRBV5-1|TRBD1|NA
CASSRGQTGTSGANVLTF
TGCGCCAGCAGCAGGGGACAGACGGGAACCTCTGGGGCCAACGTCCTGACTTTC
>TRBJ1-2|TRBV19|NA|NA
CASTSDDIYYGYTF
TGTGCCAGTACCTCAGATGATATTTACTATGGCTACACCTTC
>TRBJ2-7|TRBV19|NA|NA
CASSKDRSYEQYF
TGTGCCAGTAGCAAAGACAGGTCCTACGAGCAGTACTTC
>TRBJ1-1|TRBV4-3|NA|NA
CASSVDMANTEAFF
TGCGCCAGCAGCGTGGACATGGCGAACACTGAAGCTTTCTTT
>TRBJ1-2|TRBV27|TRBD1|once
CASSGGQRHGYTF
TGTGCCAGCAGCGGGGGACAGCGGCATGGCTACACCTTC
>TRBJ2-5|TRBV7-2|TRBD2|few
CASSLNGAGAPGETQYF
TGTGCCAGCAGCTTAAACGGAGCGGGGGCCCCAGGAGAGACCCAGTACTTC
>TRBJ1-2|TRBV18|TRBD1|NA
CASSPNRGWGYTF
TGTGCCAGCTCACCAAACAGGGGTTGGGGCTACACCTTC
>TRBJ1-2|TRBV4-3|TRBD1|few
CASSQDPAGTGAKNYGYTF
TGCGCCAGCAGCCAAGATCCGGCGGGGACAGGGGCCAAAAACTATGGCTACACCTTC
>TRBJ1-2|TRBV10-3|TRBD1|NA
CAIRAGSGQESLRSYGYTF
TGTGCCATCAGAGCCGGTAGCGGACAGGAGTCCCTAAGGAGCTATGGCTACACCTTC
>TRBJ2-1|TRBV6-6|NA|NA
CASSGPSADNEQFF
TGTGCCAGCAGTGGCCCCTCAGCGGACAATGAGCAGTTCTTC
>TRBJ2-2|TRBV25-1|NA|NA
CASNGGRSTGELFF
TGTGCCAGCAACGGGGGGCGTAGCACCGGGGAGCTGTTTTTT
>TRBJ2-5|TRBV15|TRBD2|NA
CATSRDSGVRETQYF
TGTGCCACCAGCAGGGATAGCGGGGTCAGAGAGACCCAGTACTTC
>TRBJ1-4|TRBV6-5|NA|NA
CASMRRSPWEKLFF
TGTGCCAGCATGAGGCGGTCTCCTTGGGAAAAACTGTTTTTT
>TRBJ2-3|TRBV7-2|TRBD1|NA
CASNLRGPSTDTQYF
TGTGCCAGCAACCTTAGGGGGCCGAGCACAGATACGCAGTATTTT
>TRBJ2-1|TRBV7-2|NA|NA
CASSLAAAGGQIPNEQFF
TGTGCCAGCAGCTTAGCGGCGGCGGGGGGACAGATACCCAATGAGCAGTTCTTC
>TRBJ2-7|TRBV27|NA|NA
CASSHAAGQTYEQYF
TGTGCCAGCAGCCACGCCGCGGGGCAAACCTACGAGCAGTACTTC
>TRBJ2-7|TRBV19|NA|NA
CASSSAFPSYEQYF
TGTGCCAGTAGTAGCGCTTTTCCCTCCTACGAGCAGTACTTC
>TRBJ2-5|TRBV5-1|TRBD1|NA
CASSPGQGEIETQYF
TGCGCCAGCAGCCCGGGACAGGGGGAGATAGAGACCCAGTACTTC
>TRBJ1-5|TRBV28|NA|NA
CASSQVGQSNQPQHF
TGTGCCAGCAGCCAAGTAGGACAGAGCAATCAGCCCCAGCATTTT
>TRBJ2-6|TRBV10-3|NA|NA
CAITTGTGANVLTF
TGTGCCATCACCACAGGGACTGGGGCCAACGTCCTGACTTTC
>TRBJ1-2|TRBV6-1|NA|NA
CASSEAWGVEGYTF
TGTGCCAGCAGTGAAGCATGGGGGGTTGAAGGCTACACCTTC
>TRBJ1-3|TRBV7-6|NA|NA
CASSLDGRAFSGNTIYF
TGTGCCAGCAGCTTAGACGGCAGGGCCTTCTCTGGAAACACCATATATTTT
>TRBJ1-1|TRBV18|NA|NA
CASSPPSMNTEAFF
TGTGCCAGCTCACCACCGAGCATGAACACTGAAGCTTTCTTT
>TRBJ1-2|TRBV25-1|TRBD1|once
CASSEITGDSGYTF
TGTGCCAGCAGTGAGATCACAGGGGATTCCGGCTACACCTTC
>TRBJ2-2|TRBV28|NA|NA
CASKGGINTGELFF
TGTGCCAGCAAGGGCGGGATAAACACCGGGGAGCTGTTTTTT
>TRBJ2-3|TRBV5-4|NA|NA
CASSSGPGEWDTQYF
TGTGCCAGCAGCTCAGGTCCGGGGGAATGGGATACGCAGTATTTT
>TRBJ1-5|TRBV6-1|TRBD1|NA
CASSGNWGTGAGNQPQHF
TGTGCCAGCAGTGGGAATTGGGGGACAGGGGCCGGGAATCAGCCCCAGCATTTT
>TRBJ2-3|TRBV21-1|NA|NA
CASSKASGVTDTQYF
TGTGCCAGCAGCAAGGCTAGCGGGGTAACAGATACGCAGTATTTT
>TRBJ2-7|TRBV28|TRBD2|NA
CASSPILGGTSGRSGEQYF
TGTGCCAGCAGTCCCATATTGGGGGGGACTAGCGGGAGGAGCGGCGAGCAGTACTTC
>TRBJ2-7|TRBV27|NA|NA
CASSPRQAHGEQYF
TGTGCCAGCAGTCCTCGACAGGCCCACGGGGAGCAGTACTTC
>TRBJ2-6|TRBV4-1|NA|NA
CASSQATAPGANVLTF
TGCGCCAGCAGCCAAGCAACAGCTCCTGGGGCCAACGTCCTGACTTTC
>TRBJ1-1|TRBV6-5|NA|few
CASGYGGGTEAFF
TGTGCCAGCGGTTACGGGGGAGGGACTGAAGCTTTCTTT
>TRBJ1-5|TRBV30|NA|NA
CAWSVPHRVSNQPQHF
TGTGCCTGGAGTGTACCCCACAGGGTAAGCAATCAGCCCCAGCATTTT
>TRBJ1-2|TRBV30|TRBD1|NA
CAWGQGSYTF
TGTGCCTGGGGACAGGGTAGCTACACCTTC